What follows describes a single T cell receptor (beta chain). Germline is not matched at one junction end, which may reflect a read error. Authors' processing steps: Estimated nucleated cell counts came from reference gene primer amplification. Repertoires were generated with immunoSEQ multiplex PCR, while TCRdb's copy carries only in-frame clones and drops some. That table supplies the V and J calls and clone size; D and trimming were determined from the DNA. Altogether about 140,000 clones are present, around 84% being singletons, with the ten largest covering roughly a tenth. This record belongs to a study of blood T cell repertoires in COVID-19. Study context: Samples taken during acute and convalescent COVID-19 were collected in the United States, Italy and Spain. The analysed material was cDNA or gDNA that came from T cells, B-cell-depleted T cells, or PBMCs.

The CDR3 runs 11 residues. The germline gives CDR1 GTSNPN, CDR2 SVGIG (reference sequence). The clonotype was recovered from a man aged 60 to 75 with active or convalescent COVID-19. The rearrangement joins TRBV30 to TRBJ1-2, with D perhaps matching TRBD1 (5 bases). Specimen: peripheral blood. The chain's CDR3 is CAWSEGRPLNF. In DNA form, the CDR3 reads TGTGCCTGGAGTGAGGGGCGGCCGTTAAACTTC.